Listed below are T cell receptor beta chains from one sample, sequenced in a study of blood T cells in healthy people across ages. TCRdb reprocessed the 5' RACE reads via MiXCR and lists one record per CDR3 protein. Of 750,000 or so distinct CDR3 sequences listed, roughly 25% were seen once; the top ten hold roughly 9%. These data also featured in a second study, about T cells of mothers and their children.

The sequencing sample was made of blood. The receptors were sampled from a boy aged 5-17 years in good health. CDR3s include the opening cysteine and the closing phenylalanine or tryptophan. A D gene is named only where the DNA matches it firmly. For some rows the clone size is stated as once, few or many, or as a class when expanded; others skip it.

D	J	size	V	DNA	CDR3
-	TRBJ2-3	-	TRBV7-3	TGTGCCAGCAGTCAAGGACTCTCGGTTTTGGATACGCAGTATTTT	CASSQGLSVLDTQYF
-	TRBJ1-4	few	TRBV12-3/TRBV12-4	TGTGCCAGCAGTTTAGCGGGGAAAGAAAAACTGTTTTTT	CASSLAGKEKLFF
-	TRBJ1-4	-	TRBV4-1	TGCGCCAGCAGCCATTATTCCGGGACAACGAGTGAAAAACTGTTTTTT	CASSHYSGTTSEKLFF
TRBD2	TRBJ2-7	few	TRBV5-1	TGCGCCAGCAGCCGCCCTAGCGGGGGGGCAGAGGAGCAGTACTTC	CASSRPSGGAEEQYF
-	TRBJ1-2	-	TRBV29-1	TGCAGCGTTGATTCAGGTGGGGCTAACTATGGCTACACCTTC	CSVDSGGANYGYTF
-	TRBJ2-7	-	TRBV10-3	TGTGCCATCAGTGACCCTGACAGTTCCTACGAGCAGTACTTC	CAISDPDSSYEQYF
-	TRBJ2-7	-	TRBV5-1	TGCGCCAGCAGCCTCAATCCAGGGTTTGACGAGCAGTACTTC	CASSLNPGFDEQYF
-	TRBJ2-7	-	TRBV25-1	TGTGCCAGCAGTGAATTTTGGGACCACGAGCAGTACTTC	CASSEFWDHEQYF
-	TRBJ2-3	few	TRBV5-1	TGCGCCAGCAGCTTGGAGCACAGAGCTAGCACAGATACGCAGTATTTT	CASSLEHRASTDTQYF
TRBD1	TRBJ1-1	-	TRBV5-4	TGTGCCAGCAGCTCCCAGGACAGGGACACTGAAGCTTTCTTT	CASSSQDRDTEAFF
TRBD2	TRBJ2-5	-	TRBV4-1	TGCGCCAGCAGCCAATCCCTAGCGGGGGGGCTAGAGACCCAGTACTTC	CASSQSLAGGLETQYF
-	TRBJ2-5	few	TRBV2	TGTGCCAGCAGTGAAGCGGGGTCAGGGTACGGGTTCGAGACCCAGTACTTC	CASSEAGSGYGFETQYF
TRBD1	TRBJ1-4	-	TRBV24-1	TGTGCCACCAGTGACCATCGGACAGGGGGTGAAAAACTGTTTTTT	CATSDHRTGGEKLFF
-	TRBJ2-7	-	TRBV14	TGTGCCAGCAGCTTACCCGCCCTTAGACCTGCGTACGAGCAGTACTTC	CASSLPALRPAYEQYF
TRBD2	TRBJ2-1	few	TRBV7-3	TGTGCCAGCAGCCTCGGGACTAGTCGCTCCTACAATGAGCAGTTCTTC	CASSLGTSRSYNEQFF
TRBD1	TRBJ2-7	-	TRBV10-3	TGTGCCATCAGTGACGGACAGGCCTACGAGCAGTACTTC	CAISDGQAYEQYF
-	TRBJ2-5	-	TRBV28	TGTGCCAGCAGTTTAGAGGACAGGAGCGGGCGACAAGAGACCCAGTACTTC	CASSLEDRSGRQETQYF
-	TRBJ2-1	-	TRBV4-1	TGCGCCAGCAGCCAAGGGTCAGCAGGTTACAATGAGCAGTTCTTC	CASSQGSAGYNEQFF
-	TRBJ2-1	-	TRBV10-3	TGTGCCATCAGTGTCGGCAGGGAAAATTTGGAGGGTGAGCAGTTCTTC	CAISVGRENLEGEQFF
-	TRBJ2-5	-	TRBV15	TGTGCCACCAGCAGAGATGAGGGTTGGCGGGAGACCCAGTACTTC	CATSRDEGWRETQYF
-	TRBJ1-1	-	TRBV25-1	TGTGCCAGCAGCACGGAGGGGGGATGGTCTGAAGCTTTCTTT	CASSTEGGWSEAFF
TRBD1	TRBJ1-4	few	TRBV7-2	TGTGCCAGCAGGTCTCAGGGGGCCCCAACAGAAAAACTGTTTTTT	CASRSQGAPTEKLFF
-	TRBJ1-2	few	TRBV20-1	TGCAGTGCCCCCGGACGGGACACCTTGGGAGGCTACACCTTC	CSAPGRDTLGGYTF
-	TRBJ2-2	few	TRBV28	TGTGCCAGCAGTTTATCCCCCGGAGCAAACACCGGGGAGCTGTTTTTT	CASSLSPGANTGELFF
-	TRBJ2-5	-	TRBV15	TGTGCCACCAGCTGGGGAGAGACCCAGTACTTC	CATSWGETQYF
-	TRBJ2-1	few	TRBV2	TGTGCCAGCAGTGTCTTAGGATTCGCGAATGAGCAGTTCTTC	CASSVLGFANEQFF
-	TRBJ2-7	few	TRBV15	TGTGCCACCAGCCTAGACCATTACGAGCAGTACTTC	CATSLDHYEQYF
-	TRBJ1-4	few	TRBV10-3	TGTGCCACCGAACAGGGCCTTGGCGAAAAACTGTTTTTT	CATEQGLGEKLFF